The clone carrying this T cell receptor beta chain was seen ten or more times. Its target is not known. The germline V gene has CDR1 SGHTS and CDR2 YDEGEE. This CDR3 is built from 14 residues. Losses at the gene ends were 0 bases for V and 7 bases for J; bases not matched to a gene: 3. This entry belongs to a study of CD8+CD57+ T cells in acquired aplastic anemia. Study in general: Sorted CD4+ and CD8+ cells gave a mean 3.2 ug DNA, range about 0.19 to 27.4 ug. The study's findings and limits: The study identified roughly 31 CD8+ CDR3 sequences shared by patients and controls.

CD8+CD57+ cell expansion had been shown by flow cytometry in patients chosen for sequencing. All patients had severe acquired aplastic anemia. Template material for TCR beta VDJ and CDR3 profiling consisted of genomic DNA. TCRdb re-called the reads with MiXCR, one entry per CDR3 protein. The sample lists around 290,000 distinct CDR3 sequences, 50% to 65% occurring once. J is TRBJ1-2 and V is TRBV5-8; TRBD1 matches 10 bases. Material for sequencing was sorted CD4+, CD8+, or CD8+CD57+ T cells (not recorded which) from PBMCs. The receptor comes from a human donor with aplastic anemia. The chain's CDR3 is CASSLGQGAGGYTF. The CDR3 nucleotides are TGTGCCAGCAGCTTGGGACAGGGGGCTGGTGGCTACACCTTC.